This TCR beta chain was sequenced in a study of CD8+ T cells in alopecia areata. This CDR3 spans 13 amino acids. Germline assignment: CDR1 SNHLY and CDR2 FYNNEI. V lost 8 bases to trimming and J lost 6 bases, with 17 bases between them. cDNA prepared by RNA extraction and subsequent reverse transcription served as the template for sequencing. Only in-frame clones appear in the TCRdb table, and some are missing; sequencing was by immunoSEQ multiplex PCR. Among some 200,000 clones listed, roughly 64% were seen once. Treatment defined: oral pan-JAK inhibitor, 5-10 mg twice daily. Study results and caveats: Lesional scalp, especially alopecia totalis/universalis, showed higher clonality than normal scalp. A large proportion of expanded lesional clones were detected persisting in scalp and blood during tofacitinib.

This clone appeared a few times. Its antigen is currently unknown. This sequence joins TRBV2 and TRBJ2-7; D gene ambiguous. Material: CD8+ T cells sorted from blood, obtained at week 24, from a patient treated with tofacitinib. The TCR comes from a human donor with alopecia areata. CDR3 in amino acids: CASLDPLQAEQYF. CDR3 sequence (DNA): TGTGCCAGCCTGGATCCACTTCAGGCCGAGCAGTACTTC.